Given below is one TCR beta chain in context. The antigen remains undetermined. TCR beta libraries carry UMIs added by 5'RACE template switching. Using the 5' RACE reads, TCRdb records one entry per CDR3 protein without DNA. The sample totals some 16,000 distinct CDR3 sequences. This sample stems from a study of T cells expressing NK-cell markers. Study-wide context: Each TCR beta repertoire originated in sorted T cells that were CD3+CD56+NKG2C+, CD3+CD56+NKG2C- or CD3+CD56-NKG2C+. The eight sequenced donors comprised seven who were HCMV-seropositive and one who was seronegative.

Broader study findings: A range of roughly 1.0-8% of CD8+ T cells consisted of dominant NKG2C+ clonotypes in about six donors.

In germline, CDR1 is LNHDA, CDR2 SQIVND (reference sequence). This CDR3 is built from 13 residues. The V call is TRBV19, the J call TRBJ2-5. The sequencing sample was made of blood T cells: a sorted CD56 or NKG2C T cell subset, CD4+ or CD8+ T cells, or bulk PBMC T cells (not recorded which). The clonotype originates from a man aged 18 to 69 in good health. This CDR3 is CASSMDRLETQYF.